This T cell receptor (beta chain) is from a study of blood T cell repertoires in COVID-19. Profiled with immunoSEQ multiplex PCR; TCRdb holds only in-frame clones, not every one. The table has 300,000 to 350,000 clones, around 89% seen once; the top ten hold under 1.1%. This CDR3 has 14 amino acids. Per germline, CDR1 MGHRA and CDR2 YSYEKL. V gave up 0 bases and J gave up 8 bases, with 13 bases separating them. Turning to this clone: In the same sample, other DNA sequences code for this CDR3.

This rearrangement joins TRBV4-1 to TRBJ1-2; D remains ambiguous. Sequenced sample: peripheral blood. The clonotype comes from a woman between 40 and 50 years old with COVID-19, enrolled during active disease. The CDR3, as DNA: TGCGCCAGCAGCCAAGATCCCCTTCCCTACGGCTACACCTTC. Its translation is CASSQDPLPYGYTF.